This TCR beta chain comes out of a study of blood T cell dynamics during melanoma immunotherapy. Looking at the study overall: Patients with metastatic melanoma got pembrolizumab or nivolumab-ipilimumab as first-line care.

This clone was picked up a small number of times. Time point noted: week 3, after first cycle of checkpoint inhibitor. Apart from a couple of fast progressors, RECIST 1.1 response was judged 12 weeks post-infusion. Prior systemic cancer therapy, immunosuppressant use and other active malignancies excluded patients. This CDR3 has 13 residues. The germline V gene has CDR1 SEHNR and CDR2 FQNEAQ (reference sequence). V lost 4 bases and J 3 bases, leaving 7 bases between the germline ends. Clones were read by immunoSEQ multiplex PCR, and TCRdb kept only the in-frame ones, dropping some. The data show 8,000 to 9,000 clones, 87% seen once.

The source was blood, collected from a patient treated with checkpoint blockade. This sequence originates from a human donor with melanoma. This sequence joins TRBV7-9 and TRBJ1-3; no definite D call. The CDR3 bases are TGTGCCAGCAGCTCCAACCTTGGAAACACCATATATTTT. Its translation is CASSSNLGNTIYF.